This TCR beta chain came from a study of blood T cell repertoires in COVID-19. Across the whole study: Researchers got acute and convalescent COVID-19 samples from the United States, Italy and Spain. The analysed material was cDNA or gDNA that came from T cells, B-cell-depleted T cells, or PBMCs.

Authors' analysis steps: From reference gene primer amplification, estimates of nucleated cell counts were derived. Sequencing was performed with immunoSEQ multiplex PCR; in TCRdb, only in-frame clones are kept and a portion is missing. The V and J calls and the clone size are those of that table, but D and trimming were determined from the DNA. The sample lists approximately 210,000 clones, approximately 85% occurring once. CDR3 length equals 19 residues. Trimming removed 2 bases from V and 4 bases from J; junction bases left unmatched: 16. The V gene's germline CDR1 is MDHEN and CDR2 SYDVKM. The sequence was obtained from a woman between 45 and 60 years old with active or convalescent COVID-19. This rearrangement joins TRBV28 to TRBJ2-7; 11 bases map to TRBD2. Sequencing input: peripheral blood. CDR3 sequence (DNA): TGTGCCAGCAGTTTAGGGGGAAGCCTAGCGGGAGGTCTGGTTTACGAGCAGTACTTC. Protein product: CASSLGGSLAGGLVYEQYF.